The rows below give T cell receptor beta chains drawn from one sample of a study of technical replicates of blood from a handful of donors. Here immunoSEQ multiplex PCR was the method, and the copy in TCRdb shows in-frame clones only, minus some. The repertoire holds roughly 81,000 clones, 80% to 90% seen once, with approximately 5% in the top ten. Sequencing was performed on PBMCs. These receptors originate from a human donor in good health. Some clones in this sample may be carry-over from other donors' samples. Each CDR3 is given with its conserved first and last residue. D genes are given only for firm matches. For some rows the clone size is stated as once, few or many, or as a class when expanded; others skip it.

d_call: NA; v_call: TRBV2; clone_size: NA; j_call: TRBJ1-2; cdr3_aa: CASRRQTSYGYTF; cdr3_nt: TGTGCCAGCAGGAGACAGACCTCCTATGGCTACACCTTC
d_call: NA; v_call: TRBV18; clone_size: NA; j_call: TRBJ2-5; cdr3_aa: CASSPWLEETQYF; cdr3_nt: TGTGCCAGCTCACCATGGCTGGAAGAGACCCAGTACTTC
d_call: NA; v_call: TRBV5-4; clone_size: NA; j_call: TRBJ1-6; cdr3_aa: CASSSSPSPPLHF; cdr3_nt: TGTGCCAGCAGCTCGAGTCCTTCGCCACCCCTCCACTTT
d_call: TRBD1; v_call: TRBV4-1; clone_size: NA; j_call: TRBJ2-7; cdr3_aa: CASSQDEGTGSYEQYF; cdr3_nt: TGCGCCAGCAGCCAAGATGAGGGGACAGGATCCTACGAGCAGTACTTC
d_call: TRBD2; v_call: TRBV4-2; clone_size: NA; j_call: TRBJ2-7; cdr3_aa: CASSHTSGTSGTYEQYF; cdr3_nt: TGTGCCAGCAGCCACACTTCCGGGACTAGCGGGACCTACGAGCAGTACTTC
d_call: NA; v_call: TRBV11-2; clone_size: NA; j_call: TRBJ2-7; cdr3_aa: CASSLPGAGTYEQYF; cdr3_nt: TGTGCCAGCAGCCTCCCAGGCGCCGGCACCTACGAGCAGTACTTC
d_call: NA; v_call: TRBV10-1; clone_size: NA; j_call: TRBJ2-7; cdr3_aa: CATTSGTSLSYEQYF; cdr3_nt: TGCGCCACCACGTCCGGGACTTCTCTATCCTACGAGCAGTACTTC
d_call: NA; v_call: TRBV11-2; clone_size: NA; j_call: TRBJ1-1; cdr3_aa: CASSFSAVSEAFF; cdr3_nt: TGTGCCAGCAGCTTCTCGGCGGTCTCTGAAGCTTTCTTT
d_call: NA; v_call: TRBV4-3; clone_size: NA; j_call: TRBJ1-1; cdr3_aa: CASSQTDRRGTEAFF; cdr3_nt: TGCGCCAGCAGCCAGACGGACCGGAGGGGCACTGAAGCTTTCTTT
d_call: TRBD2; v_call: TRBV2; clone_size: NA; j_call: TRBJ2-5; cdr3_aa: CASPWLAGEETQYF; cdr3_nt: TGTGCCAGCCCGTGGCTAGCGGGGGAAGAGACCCAGTACTTC
d_call: NA; v_call: TRBV9; clone_size: NA; j_call: TRBJ1-3; cdr3_aa: CASSVGVGAVGNTIYF; cdr3_nt: TGTGCCAGCAGCGTAGGGGTAGGGGCTGTGGGAAACACCATATATTTT
d_call: NA; v_call: TRBV5-1; clone_size: once; j_call: TRBJ2-2; cdr3_aa: CASSWQPNTGELFF; cdr3_nt: TGCGCCAGCAGCTGGCAACCGAACACCGGGGAGCTGTTTTTT
d_call: NA; v_call: TRBV2; clone_size: NA; j_call: TRBJ2-1; cdr3_aa: CASSEVVGVGEQFF; cdr3_nt: TGTGCCAGCAGTGAAGTAGTAGGGGTCGGTGAGCAGTTCTTC
d_call: NA; v_call: TRBV2; clone_size: NA; j_call: TRBJ1-1; cdr3_aa: CASSGILYAEAFF; cdr3_nt: TGTGCCAGCAGTGGAATACTTTACGCTGAAGCTTTCTTT
d_call: NA; v_call: TRBV5-4; clone_size: NA; j_call: TRBJ2-1; cdr3_aa: CASSQQGGEREQFF; cdr3_nt: TGTGCCAGCAGCCAACAGGGAGGGGAAAGGGAGCAGTTCTTC
d_call: TRBD2; v_call: TRBV5-4; clone_size: NA; j_call: TRBJ2-2; cdr3_aa: CASSLPGLAGPNTGELFF; cdr3_nt: TGTGCCAGCAGCTTGCCGGGACTAGCGGGGCCGAACACCGGGGAGCTGTTTTTT
d_call: TRBD1; v_call: TRBV30; clone_size: NA; j_call: TRBJ2-1; cdr3_aa: CAWRTGTGSQFF; cdr3_nt: TGTGCCTGGAGAACCGGGACAGGGTCTCAGTTCTTC
d_call: TRBD2; v_call: TRBV29-1; clone_size: NA; j_call: TRBJ2-3; cdr3_aa: CSVGSSGGAGDTQYF; cdr3_nt: TGCAGCGTGGGAAGTAGCGGGGGGGCGGGGGATACGCAGTATTTT
d_call: TRBD1; v_call: TRBV6-5; clone_size: NA; j_call: TRBJ1-4; cdr3_aa: CASSYSSTGRNEKLFF; cdr3_nt: TGTGCCAGCAGTTACTCCTCGACAGGGCGAAATGAAAAACTGTTTTTT
d_call: NA; v_call: TRBV25-1; clone_size: NA; j_call: TRBJ2-7; cdr3_aa: CASSDSGNPYEQYF; cdr3_nt: TGTGCCAGCAGTGACTCGGGGAACCCCTACGAGCAGTACTTC
d_call: TRBD2; v_call: TRBV7-9; clone_size: NA; j_call: TRBJ2-1; cdr3_aa: CASSSGLAGIEQFF; cdr3_nt: TGTGCCAGCAGCTCAGGACTAGCGGGAATTGAGCAGTTCTTC
d_call: TRBD2; v_call: TRBV4-1; clone_size: NA; j_call: TRBJ2-1; cdr3_aa: CASSQDPTSGSDNEQFF; cdr3_nt: TGCGCCAGCAGCCAAGACCCGACTAGCGGGAGTGACAATGAGCAGTTCTTC
d_call: NA; v_call: TRBV9; clone_size: NA; j_call: TRBJ1-4; cdr3_aa: CASSADATNEKLFF; cdr3_nt: TGTGCCAGCAGCGCAGATGCAACTAATGAAAAACTGTTTTTT
d_call: NA; v_call: TRBV30; clone_size: NA; j_call: TRBJ1-1; cdr3_aa: CASSPMNTEAFF; cdr3_nt: TGTGCCAGCTCCCCCATGAACACTGAAGCTTTCTTT
d_call: TRBD2; v_call: TRBV19; clone_size: NA; j_call: TRBJ2-2; cdr3_aa: CASRGGWSNTGELFF; cdr3_nt: TGTGCCAGTCGGGGGGGATGGTCGAACACCGGGGAGCTGTTTTTT
d_call: NA; v_call: TRBV2; clone_size: NA; j_call: TRBJ2-7; cdr3_aa: CASSDPGEQYF; cdr3_nt: TGTGCCAGCAGTGACCCGGGCGAGCAGTACTTC
d_call: TRBD1; v_call: TRBV6-4; clone_size: NA; j_call: TRBJ2-7; cdr3_aa: CARSGTGSSYEQYF; cdr3_nt: TGTGCCAGATCCGGGACAGGGAGCTCCTACGAGCAGTACTTC
d_call: NA; v_call: TRBV20-1; clone_size: few; j_call: TRBJ1-1; cdr3_aa: CSALVNTEAFF; cdr3_nt: TGCAGTGCTTTAGTGAACACTGAAGCTTTCTTT
d_call: NA; v_call: TRBV10-3; clone_size: NA; j_call: TRBJ2-7; cdr3_aa: CAISENSGATSEQYF; cdr3_nt: TGTGCCATCAGTGAGAATTCAGGGGCCACCAGCGAGCAGTACTTC
d_call: NA; v_call: TRBV5-6; clone_size: NA; j_call: TRBJ1-1; cdr3_aa: CASSRRRTGNTEAFF; cdr3_nt: TGTGCCAGCAGCCGTAGAAGAACAGGGAACACTGAAGCTTTCTTT
d_call: TRBD1; v_call: TRBV6-4; clone_size: few; j_call: TRBJ2-1; cdr3_aa: CASSGGQGSYNEQFF; cdr3_nt: TGTGCCAGCAGTGGGGGACAGGGCTCCTACAATGAGCAGTTCTTC
d_call: TRBD1; v_call: TRBV19; clone_size: few; j_call: TRBJ1-5; cdr3_aa: CASTSGTGAHQPQHF; cdr3_nt: TGTGCCAGTACCTCCGGGACAGGGGCCCATCAGCCCCAGCATTTT
d_call: TRBD1; v_call: TRBV11-1; clone_size: NA; j_call: TRBJ1-1; cdr3_aa: CASSRRGQGAEAFF; cdr3_nt: TGTGCCAGCAGCCGTCGGGGACAGGGGGCTGAAGCTTTCTTT
d_call: NA; v_call: TRBV4-1; clone_size: NA; j_call: TRBJ1-1; cdr3_aa: CASSQGRGETEAFF; cdr3_nt: TGCGCCAGCAGCCAAGGTCGGGGGGAAACTGAAGCTTTCTTT
d_call: TRBD2; v_call: TRBV2; clone_size: once; j_call: TRBJ2-7; cdr3_aa: CASTPGTRLGEQYF; cdr3_nt: TGTGCCAGCACCCCCGGGACTAGACTGGGCGAGCAGTACTTC
d_call: TRBD2; v_call: TRBV9; clone_size: NA; j_call: TRBJ2-3; cdr3_aa: CASSVSSGASTDTQYF; cdr3_nt: TGTGCCAGCAGCGTAAGTAGCGGGGCTAGCACAGATACGCAGTATTTT
d_call: TRBD1; v_call: TRBV7-2; clone_size: NA; j_call: TRBJ1-2; cdr3_aa: CASSYRDRDGYTF; cdr3_nt: TGTGCCAGCAGCTACCGGGACAGGGATGGCTACACCTTC
d_call: TRBD2; v_call: TRBV6-4; clone_size: NA; j_call: TRBJ2-7; cdr3_aa: CASSASGGGDEQYF; cdr3_nt: TGTGCCAGCAGTGCGTCGGGGGGGGGCGACGAGCAGTACTTC
d_call: TRBD1; v_call: TRBV5-1; clone_size: NA; j_call: TRBJ1-3; cdr3_aa: CASSLTGFSGNTIYF; cdr3_nt: TGCGCCAGCAGCCTGACAGGGTTCTCTGGAAACACCATATATTTT
d_call: NA; v_call: TRBV28; clone_size: NA; j_call: TRBJ1-2; cdr3_aa: CASSPVGQGQYGYTF; cdr3_nt: TGTGCCAGCAGCCCCGTCGGCCAGGGTCAGTATGGCTACACCTTC
d_call: TRBD1; v_call: TRBV5-1; clone_size: NA; j_call: TRBJ2-2; cdr3_aa: CASSDSGTGNTGELFF; cdr3_nt: TGCGCCAGCAGCGATTCTGGGACAGGGAACACCGGGGAGCTGTTTTTT
d_call: NA; v_call: TRBV30; clone_size: NA; j_call: TRBJ2-7; cdr3_aa: CAWRSQGSTVGEQYF; cdr3_nt: TGTGCCTGGAGATCACAGGGTTCAACTGTTGGAGAGCAGTACTTC
d_call: NA; v_call: TRBV6-6; clone_size: NA; j_call: TRBJ2-1; cdr3_aa: CASSSRGGYNEQFF; cdr3_nt: TGTGCCAGCAGTTCCAGGGGCGGCTACAATGAGCAGTTCTTC
d_call: TRBD1; v_call: TRBV9; clone_size: NA; j_call: TRBJ2-5; cdr3_aa: CASSPRQGEGTQYF; cdr3_nt: TGTGCCAGCAGCCCCCGACAGGGGGAGGGGACCCAGTACTTC
d_call: NA; v_call: TRBV6-4; clone_size: NA; j_call: TRBJ2-1; cdr3_aa: CASSVSGNSYNEQFF; cdr3_nt: TGTGCCAGCAGTGTTAGCGGAAACTCCTACAATGAGCAGTTCTTC
d_call: NA; v_call: TRBV4-1; clone_size: NA; j_call: TRBJ2-2; cdr3_aa: CASSQAESGELFF; cdr3_nt: TGCGCCAGCAGCCAGGCGGAGTCCGGGGAGCTGTTTTTT
d_call: NA; v_call: TRBV6-5; clone_size: NA; j_call: TRBJ1-2; cdr3_aa: CASSPGTLSNYGYTF; cdr3_nt: TGTGCCAGCAGCCCCGGGACACTTTCTAACTATGGCTACACCTTC
d_call: NA; v_call: TRBV7-9; clone_size: NA; j_call: TRBJ2-1; cdr3_aa: CASSLGVGETANEQFF; cdr3_nt: TGTGCCAGCAGCTTAGGGGTCGGGGAAACAGCCAATGAGCAGTTCTTC
d_call: NA; v_call: TRBV20-1; clone_size: NA; j_call: TRBJ2-3; cdr3_aa: CSAGDTQYF; cdr3_nt: TGCAGTGCCGGGGATACGCAGTATTTT
d_call: NA; v_call: TRBV28; clone_size: NA; j_call: TRBJ2-3; cdr3_aa: CASSLTRDTQYF; cdr3_nt: TGTGCCAGCAGTTTAACTCGGGATACGCAGTATTTT
d_call: NA; v_call: TRBV4-2; clone_size: NA; j_call: TRBJ2-7; cdr3_aa: CASSPYPLGPGSYEQYF; cdr3_nt: TGTGCCAGCAGCCCTTACCCCCTGGGGCCGGGCTCCTACGAGCAGTACTTC
d_call: NA; v_call: TRBV7-7; clone_size: NA; j_call: TRBJ2-5; cdr3_aa: CASSTSSGKETQYF; cdr3_nt: TGTGCCAGCAGCACCAGCTCAGGGAAAGAGACCCAGTACTTC
d_call: NA; v_call: TRBV2; clone_size: NA; j_call: TRBJ1-1; cdr3_aa: CASSEWWGPDTEAFF; cdr3_nt: TGTGCCAGCAGTGAATGGTGGGGGCCAGACACTGAAGCTTTCTTT
d_call: NA; v_call: TRBV2; clone_size: NA; j_call: TRBJ2-2; cdr3_aa: CASSEIGGNTGELFF; cdr3_nt: TGTGCCAGCAGTGAAATAGGGGGGAACACCGGGGAGCTGTTTTTT